A single sample gave rise to the 28 T cell receptor beta chains below, sequenced in a study of read filtering for tumor transcriptome and immune sequencing. Molecular barcoded adaptors covering alpha/delta and beta/gamma chains were used on approximately 400 ng RNA. From the reads, TCRdb called clonotypes with MiXCR, one entry per CDR3 protein. Of roughly 25,000 distinct CDR3 sequences in the sample, 14% were seen once. Sequences were obtained from a population of CD138-negative cells sorted from bone marrow. The source is a donor aged 40 or over with multiple myeloma.

This clonotype was seen only once. With a much larger clone just one base away, this may be a read error. This chain connects TRBV12-3 or TRBV12-4 to TRBJ2-5; D possibly corresponds to TRBD1 (5 bases). Trimming removed 0 bases at V and 5 bases at J, with 7 bases between. The CDR3 consists of 13 residues. The CDR3 reads CASSLAGLETQYF. Here the CDR3 DNA reads TGTGCCAGCAGTTTAGCGGGGCTCGAGACCCAGTACTTC.

Details on this clonotype: This likely stems from a read error, as it lies one base from a far larger clone. The chain employs TRBV5-5 and TRBJ2-7, with 8 nucleotides matching TRBD1. In germline, CDR1 is SGHKS, CDR2 YYEKEE (reference sequence). The length of the CDR3 is 15 residues. CDR3 loop: CDSSNPQGDFYEQYF. The CDR3, as DNA: TGTGACAGCAGCAATCCACAGGGGGACTTCTACGAGCAGTACTTC.

Comments on this clonotype: A far larger clone lies a single base away; this is likely a read error. CDR3 bases: TGTGCCAGCAGCTCCTGGGGAAATGGGGTCGATGTTGAGCAGTTCTTC. This encodes CASSSWGNGVDVEQFF. The chain employs TRBV7-6 and TRBJ2-1, with D unclear. The V end lost 4 bases, the J end lost 9 bases, and 22 bases lay between the germline ends. The CDR3 spans 16 residues. Germline V lookup: CDR1 SGHVS, CDR2 FNYEAQ.

By share, this clonotype counts as medium-sized. The V gene is TRBV5-1, the J gene TRBJ2-1, with 10 nucleotides matching TRBD1. V shed 4 bases, J shed 4 bases, and the junction held 5 bases outside the gene matches. This CDR3 is built from 15 residues. The germline CDR1 and CDR2 sequences are SGHRS and YFSETQ. The DNA of the CDR3 is TGCGCCAGCAGCCCGGGACAGGGGCCGTACAATGAGCAGTTCTTC. It is translated as CASSPGQGPYNEQFF.

In this sample, this clonotype turned up many times. The V call is TRBV25-1, the J call TRBJ1-4; the match to TRBD1 covers 7 bases. The CDR3 length is 14 residues. The germline CDR1 and CDR2 sequences are MGHDK and SYGVNS. The junction had 5 bases not matched to a gene; V was cut back by 5 bases and J by 5 bases. CDR3 loop: CASSIDRVNEKLFF. CDR3 coding DNA: TGTGCCAGCAGTATTGACAGGGTGAATGAAAAACTGTTTTTT.

The rearrangement uses TRBV5-6 and TRBJ2-4; TRBD1 aligns across 8 bases. The CDR3 sequence is 14 residues long. CDR1 is SGHDT, CDR2 YYEEEE, per germline. Trimming took 1 base from V and 11 from J; bases not matched to a gene: 8. In DNA form, the CDR3 reads TGTGCCAGCAGCTTGAACAGGGGGATAGGGGTTCAGTACTTC. Encoded protein: CASSLNRGIGVQYF.

Comment on this clonotype: Mismatch with germline at one junction end may stem from a read error. This sequence joins TRBV30 and TRBJ2-2; 12 bases fit TRBD2. CDR1 is GTSNPN, CDR2 SVGIG, per germline (reference sequence). CDR3 length: 15 amino acids. CDR3 residues: CAWTMTSGSPGELFF. In nucleotides, the CDR3 is TGTGCCTGGACCATGACTAGCGGGAGTCCCGGGGAGCTGTTTTTC. Looking up the rest from reference TRBV30 and TRBJ2-2 gives the full variable domain: SQTIHQWPATLVQPVGSPLSLECTVEGTSNPNLYWYRQAAGRGLQLLFYSVGIGQISSEVPQNLSASRPQDRQFILSSKKLLLSDSGFYLCAWTMTSGSPGELFFGEGSRLTVL.

This clonotype was recorded a few times. This chain links TRBV6-2 or TRBV6-3 with TRBJ2-7; D is unclear. Between the trimmed V and J ends, which lost 4 bases and 1 base, there was a span of 8 bases. Germline CDR1 reads MNHEY; CDR2 reads SVGEGT. The CDR3 contains 13 residues. The CDR3 region has the DNA TGTGCCAGCAGTTCGGCGCCGTCCTACGAGCAGTACTTC. It translates to CASSSAPSYEQYF.

This clonotype was recorded at least ten times. The gene calls are TRBV3-1 and TRBJ1-1; weak D call: TRBD1 (5 bases). The CDR3 runs 15 residues. From germline, CDR1 is LGHDT and CDR2 YNNKEL (reference sequence). Trimming removed 0 bases from V and 1 base from J, with 9 bases in between. CDR3: CASSQEGTANTEAFF. As DNA, the CDR3 is TGTGCCAGCAGCCAAGAAGGGACGGCGAACACTGAAGCTTTCTTT.

This clonotype was detected ten times or more. CDR3 in DNA: TGTGCCAGCTGGGGGGCTAGCGGGAGTCACATTCAGTACTTC. As protein: CASWGASGSHIQYF. V usage is TRBV9 and J usage is TRBJ2-4, with 10 bases lining up with TRBD2. CDR1 and CDR2 from the germline V gene are SGDLS and YYNGEE. The CDR3 length is 14 residues. Unmatched junction bases numbered 9, after V lost 7 bases and J lost 8 bases. Together with reference TRBV9 and TRBJ2-4, the CDR3 gives the full variable domain: DSGVTQTPKHLITATGQRVTLRCSPRSGDLSVYWYQQSLDQGLQFLIQYYNGEERAKGNILERFSAQQFPDLHSELNLSSLELGDSALYFCASWGASGSHIQYFGAGTRLSVL.

This clonotype was detected many times. The rearrangement uses TRBV27 and TRBJ1-5, with a weak D call TRBD1 (5 bases). CDR1 and CDR2 (germline): MNHEY, SMNVEV (reference sequence). Trimming stripped 8 bases from V and 2 bases from J, with 16 bases between. The CDR3 loop spans 15 amino acids. The CDR3 sequence is CASRSPRDGNQPQHF. CDR3 DNA sequence: TGTGCCAGCCGATCCCCGCGGGACGGCAATCAGCCCCAGCATTTT.

Remarks on this clonotype: The conserved closing phenylalanine or tryptophan is absent in this CDR3, likely reflecting a read error. The chain combines TRBV29-1 with TRBJ2-7; 7 bases align to TRBD2. Looked up from germline, CDR1 is SQVTM and CDR2 is ANQGSEA. The CDR3 is 14 amino acids. V dropped 4 bases and J dropped 4; count of bases not matched to a gene: 10. CDR3 sequence (DNA): TGCAGCGTTGGACCAGCGGGATCACGTTACGAGCAGTACTTA. Amino acids: CSVGPAGSRYEQYL.

This clonotype showed up many times. The chain has TRBV28 and TRBJ2-7; 7 nucleotides match TRBD2. The CDR3 runs 13 residues. J gave up 3 bases and V 2 bases, and 1 base lay outside the gene matches. Per the germline V gene, CDR1 is MDHEN and CDR2 is SYDVKM. DNA of the CDR3: TGTGCCAGCAGTTTAGGGGGGGACTACGAGCAGTACTTC. Its translation: CASSLGGDYEQYF.

Many counts were recorded for this clonotype. The chain has TRBV20-1 and TRBJ1-2; D uncertain. Trimming removed 4 bases from V and 3 bases from J, with 9 bases in between. This CDR3 spans 12 amino acids. CDR1 and CDR2 from the germline V gene are DFQATT and SNEGSKA (reference sequence). The chain's CDR3 is CSATDRDYGYTF. In DNA, the CDR3 is TGCAGTGCTACAGACCGGGACTATGGCTACACCTTC.

At least ten counts were recorded for this clonotype. The V gene is TRBV10-3, the J gene TRBJ2-7; no firm D call. The V gene's germline CDR1 is ENHRY and CDR2 SYGVKD. The CDR3 length is 14 residues. Deletions cut 0 bases from V and 5 bases from J, with 11 bases between. DNA of the CDR3: TGTGCCATCAGTGAGTCGCAAGGTTCCAACGAGCAGTACTTC. Protein product: CAISESQGSNEQYF.

This clonotype was recorded at least ten times. The chain couples TRBV19 to TRBJ2-5; D is possibly TRBD2 (6 bases). With 9 bases removed from V and 7 bases from J, the gap between germline ends came to 15 bases. CDR1 and CDR2 from the germline V gene are LNHDA and SQIVND (reference sequence). This CDR3 has 12 amino acids. This chain's CDR3 is CASLGGRGTQYF. CDR3 nucleotide sequence: TGTGCCAGCCTGGGGGGTCGGGGGACCCAGTACTTC.

In this sample, this clonotype turned up many times. The V gene is TRBV3-1, the J gene TRBJ2-5, with D perhaps matching TRBD2 (5 bases). Trimming cost V 0 bases and J 4 bases, with 21 bases left between them. Germline V gene data show CDR1 as LGHDT and CDR2 as YNNKEL (reference sequence). There are 18 residues in the CDR3. CDR3 amino acids: CASSQDQRRGSGSETQYF. The DNA of the CDR3 is TGTGCCAGCAGCCAAGATCAGAGGAGAGGGAGTGGTTCAGAGACCCAGTACTTC.

This clonotype was picked up many times. The chain joins TRBV3-1 to TRBJ1-5; 8 bases match TRBD1. Unmatched junction bases numbered 0, after V lost 1 base and J lost 4 bases. This CDR3 is 14 amino acids long. Germline assignment: CDR1 LGHDT and CDR2 YNNKEL (reference sequence). CDR3 sequence: CASSQGTGNQPQHF. The CDR3 nucleotides read TGTGCCAGCAGCCAAGGGACAGGGAATCAGCCCCAGCATTTT. Together with reference TRBV3-1 and TRBJ1-5, the CDR3 gives the full variable domain: DTAVSQTPKYLVTQMGNDKSIKCEQNLGHDTMYWYKQDSKKFLKIMFSYNNKELIINETVPNRFSPKSPDKAHLNLHINSLELGDSAVYFCASSQGTGNQPQHFGDGTRLSIL.

This clonotype was observed at least ten times. The V gene is TRBV28, the J gene TRBJ1-1; D may be TRBD1 (5 bases). The length of the CDR3 is 14 residues. The germline V gene encodes CDR1 MDHEN and CDR2 SYDVKM. V was shortened by 8 bases and J by 5 bases, with 18 bases between the two germline ends. In DNA form, the CDR3 reads TGTGCCAGCGTAGGGGCAGGGCGATATACTGAAGCTTTCTTT. Translation: CASVGAGRYTEAFF.

This clonotype was detected once. This chain joins TRBV7-9 and TRBJ2-6, with TRBD2 matching 7 bases. The length of the CDR3 is 18 residues. The V gene's germline CDR1 is SEHNR and CDR2 FQNEAQ (reference sequence). Germline trimming cut 9 bases from V and 0 bases from J; bases unmatched to any gene: 14. This CDR3 reads CASRRRLATNSGANVLTF. The DNA for the CDR3 is TGTGCCAGTAGACGAAGACTAGCTACTAACTCTGGGGCCAACGTCCTGACTTTC. The full variable domain, its missing parts supplied by reference TRBV7-9 and TRBJ2-6, is DTGVSQNPRHKITKRGQNVTFRCDPISEHNRLYWYRQTLGQGPEFLTYFQNEAQLEKSRLLSDRFSAERPKGSFSTLEIQRTEQGDSAMYLCASRRRLATNSGANVLTFGAGSRLTVL.

This clonotype occurred many times. V gene TRBV4-2 combines with J gene TRBJ2-7; D tentatively fits TRBD1 or TRBD2 (6 bases each). The length of the CDR3 is 16 residues. Germline values: CDR1 LGHNA, CDR2 YNFKEQ. V was clipped by 0 bases and J by 6 bases, with 18 bases between them. The CDR3 loop reads CASSQDIGQGRSEQYF. DNA for the CDR3: TGTGCCAGCAGCCAAGATATTGGCCAGGGGAGGAGCGAGCAGTACTTC.

The CDR3 coding sequence is TGTGCCACCAGAGCAGGGGCGAGCACCGGGGAGCTGTTTTTT. Translation: CATRAGASTGELFF. The rearrangement uses TRBV15 and TRBJ2-2; weak D call: TRBD1 (6 bases). The CDR3 has 14 amino acids. Trimming took off 6 bases at V and 4 bases at J, with 12 bases between the two ends. CDR1 and CDR2 (germline): LNHNV, YYDKDF (reference sequence).

This clonotype was picked up many times. V is TRBV10-3 and J is TRBJ1-5, with a weak D call TRBD1 (6 bases). Per germline, CDR1 ENHRY and CDR2 SYGVKD. Trimming took 2 bases from V and 4 from J, leaving 6 bases between them. The CDR3 sequence is 13 residues long. CDR3: CAISETGNQPQHF. The CDR3 region has the DNA TGTGCCATCAGTGAGACAGGGAATCAGCCCCAGCATTTT.

The chain has TRBV12-3 or TRBV12-4 and TRBJ1-1; D might be TRBD1 (5 bases). The ends were cut back, 3 bases at V and 6 bases at J, with 17 bases in the middle. There are 15 residues in the CDR3. The CDR3 is CASSFRAAEGAEAFF. CDR3 DNA: TGTGCCAGCAGTTTTAGGGCCGCCGAAGGGGCTGAAGCTTTCTTT.

The chain carries TRBV20-1 and TRBJ2-2, with D possibly TRBD1 on 6 matching bases. Trimming pared 0 bases from V and 1 base from J, leaving 15 bases between. CDR3 length: 17 amino acids. Germline CDR1 reads DFQATT; CDR2 reads SNEGSKA (reference sequence). CDR3 nucleotides: TGCAGTGCTAGAGATCCCGGGCAGGGGTTGAACACCGGGGAGCTGTTTTTT. It codes for CSARDPGQGLNTGELFF.

Ten or more counts support this clonotype. The V call is TRBV5-1, the J call TRBJ2-5; tentative D call: TRBD2 (5 bases). The CDR3 loop spans 14 amino acids. The germline V gene encodes CDR1 SGHRS and CDR2 YFSETQ. Trimming cost V 0 bases and J 3 bases, with 9 bases left between them. CDR3 loop: CASSLGQEEETQYF. In DNA, the CDR3 is TGCGCCAGCAGCTTGGGCCAGGAGGAAGAGACCCAGTACTTC. Using reference TRBV5-1 and TRBJ2-5 for the parts outside the CDR3, the full variable domain is KAGVTQTPRYLIKTRGQQVTLSCSPISGHRSVSWYQQTPGQGLQFLFEYFSETQRNKGNFPGRFSGRQFSNSRSEMNVSTLELGDSALYLCASSLGQEEETQYFGPGTRLLVL.

This clonotype was seen repeatedly, ten times or more. The DNA for the CDR3 is TGCGCCAGCAGCTCCGGGACTAGCGGGAGTCGCGAGCAGTACTTC. Translated, it gives CASSSGTSGSREQYF. This sequence joins TRBV5-1 and TRBJ2-7; 14 nucleotides agree with TRBD2. This CDR3 region has 15 residues. Germline assignment: CDR1 SGHRS and CDR2 YFSETQ. The junction had 5 bases not matched to a gene; V was cut back by 3 bases and J by 6 bases.

This clonotype showed up many times. The V and J genes are TRBV2 and TRBJ1-5, with D unresolved. In germline, CDR1 is SNHLY, CDR2 FYNNEI. V gave up 7 bases and J gave up 9 bases, with 13 bases separating them. The CDR3 sequence is 12 residues long. DNA of the CDR3: TGTGCCAGCATTGGGGATAGTGGGCCCCAGCATTTT. It yields the protein CASIGDSGPQHF. The entire variable domain, with the rest obtained from reference TRBV2 and TRBJ1-5, is as follows: EPEVTQTPSHQVTQMGQEVILRCVPISNHLYFYWYRQILGQKVEFLVSFYNNEISEKSEIFDDQFSVERPDGSNFTLKIRSTKLEDSAMYFCASIGDSGPQHFGDGTRLSIL.